These T cell receptor beta chains were read from a single sample in a study of PD-1 blockade in mismatch repair-deficient tumors. The repertoire was sequenced with immunoSEQ multiplex PCR; TCRdb's copy has only in-frame clones and lacks some. Here the sample spans roughly 49,000 clones, more than 65% being singletons. The sample in question was PBMCs, obtained before pembrolizumab treatment. The receptors derive from an adult with mismatch repair-deficient cancer. The CDR3 runs from the conserved cysteine through the conserved F or W. A D gene is named only where the DNA matches it firmly. The size of a clone is reported for some rows only, either as once, few or many, or as a class for expanded clones.

>-|TRBV7-2|17|-|TRBJ1-4
CASSLEARGQGIDKLFF
TGTGCCAGCAGCTTAGAGGCCCGTGGCCAGGGGATCGACAAACTGTTTTTT
>-|TRBV6-6|13|-|TRBJ1-2
CATKRTENYGYTF
TGTGCCACCAAGAGGACAGAAAACTATGGCTACACCTTC
>-|TRBV9|14|-|TRBJ1-1
CASSVDQVRTEAFF
TGTGCCAGCAGCGTAGACCAGGTCAGGACTGAAGCTTTCTTT
>-|TRBV5-6|16|-|TRBJ1-5
CASSLAGPGADQPQHF
TGTGCCAGCAGCTTGGCCGGTCCAGGGGCGGATCAGCCCCAGCATTTT
>-|TRBV19|17|-|TRBJ1-2
CASSSTPPGAQNYGYTF
TGTGCCAGTAGTAGCACCCCTCCAGGGGCCCAGAACTATGGCTACACCTTC
>few|TRBV5-6|17|TRBD1|TRBJ2-5
CASSLRTTGGGQETQYF
TGTGCCAGCAGCTTGAGGACGACAGGGGGCGGCCAAGAGACCCAGTACTTC
>-|TRBV29-1|13|TRBD2|TRBJ2-5
CSVERTSEETQYF
TGCAGCGTTGAAAGGACTAGTGAAGAGACCCAGTACTTC
>few|TRBV9|14|TRBD2|TRBJ2-5
CASSVSSGGETQYF
TGTGCCAGCAGCGTATCCTCGGGGGGGGAGACCCAGTACTTC
>once|TRBV4-1|13|-|TRBJ2-7
CASSRGSLYEQYF
TGCGCCAGCAGCCGTGGCAGCCTCTACGAGCAGTACTTC
>-|TRBV7-3|15|TRBD2|TRBJ2-5
CASSLRRERQETQYF
TGTGCCAGCAGCTTAAGGCGGGAGAGGCAAGAGACCCAGTACTTC
>-|TRBV30|14|-|TRBJ2-7
CAYENPGHDYEQYF
TGTGCCTACGAGAACCCGGGACACGACTACGAGCAGTACTTC
>-|TRBV11-3|19|-|TRBJ2-5
CASSRRSAGKKIHQETQYF
TGTGCCAGCAGCCGCCGCTCGGCGGGGAAAAAAATTCATCAAGAGACCCAGTACTTC
>-|TRBV9|14|-|TRBJ1-2
CASSEDWTNYGYTF
TGTGCCAGCAGCGAGGACTGGACTAACTATGGCTACACCTTC
>few|TRBV5-8|14|-|TRBJ1-1
CASNLVLGDTEAFF
TGTGCCAGCAACCTCGTCTTAGGTGACACTGAAGCTTTCTTT
>once|TRBV7-2|12|-|TRBJ2-3
CASSIATDTQYF
TGTGCCAGCAGCATCGCCACAGATACGCAGTATTTT
>-|TRBV6-5|14|-|TRBJ2-7
CASSYYRVGYEQYF
TGTGCCAGCAGTTACTACAGGGTCGGGTACGAGCAGTACTTC
>-|TRBV5-6|14|-|TRBJ2-7
CASSWGGGSYEQYF
TGTGCCAGCAGCTGGGGGGGCGGTAGTTACGAGCAGTACTTC
>-|TRBV7-9|15|TRBD1|TRBJ1-5
CASSQGGGAYQPQHF
TGTGCCAGCAGCCAGGGGGGGGGCGCGTACCAGCCCCAGCATTTT
>-|TRBV6-5|14|-|TRBJ2-3
CASSPGFNPYVQYF
TGTGCCAGCAGTCCTGGATTTAACCCCTACGTGCAGTATTTT
>medium-sized|TRBV6-1|13|-|TRBJ1-3
CASSINSGNTIYF
TGTGCCAGCAGTATTAATTCGGGAAACACCATATATTTT
>-|TRBV6-1|13|-|TRBJ2-7
CASTSGGFYEQYF
TGTGCCAGCACCTCCGGGGGTTTCTACGAGCAGTACTTC
>-|TRBV6-1|15|-|TRBJ2-7
CASSEDTGRYYEQYF
TGTGCCAGCAGTGAAGACACAGGGCGCTACTACGAGCAGTACTTC
>-|TRBV27|15|-|TRBJ1-2
CASSTVSKKAGGYTF
TGTGCCAGCAGTACGGTCAGTAAGAAGGCGGGTGGCTACACCTTC
>-|TRBV29-1|16|TRBD2|TRBJ2-1
CSVGNSGSGEFNEQFF
TGCAGCGTTGGAAATAGCGGGAGTGGAGAATTCAATGAGCAGTTCTTC
>once|TRBV11-2|15|-|TRBJ1-2
CASSPNTDGSYGYTF
TGTGCCAGCAGCCCAAACACGGATGGATCCTATGGCTACACCTTC
>-|TRBV18|16|TRBD1|TRBJ1-5
CASSPPPGGAGQPQHF
TGTGCCAGCTCTCCGCCCCCAGGGGGCGCGGGTCAGCCCCAGCATTTT